The 16 T cell receptor beta chains below all came from one sample that was sequenced in a study of blood T cell repertoires in COVID-19. Sequencing used immunoSEQ multiplex PCR; TCRdb keeps in-frame clones, though not all of them. The table shows 310,000 or so clones, with 89% occurring only once. Material for sequencing was PBMCs or T cells enriched from blood (not recorded which). These receptors were collected from a woman between 40 and 55 years old who had recovered from COVID-19.

The rearrangement links TRBV15 to TRBJ2-5, with 7 bases lining up with TRBD1. Germline V lookup: CDR1 LNHNV, CDR2 YYDKDF (reference sequence). The CDR3 has 15 residues. V trimming: 5 bases; J trimming: 4 bases; junction bases outside the gene matches: 10. CDR3: CATSSRGGTGETQYF. As DNA, the CDR3 is TGTGCCACCAGCTCCCGAGGGGGCACGGGAGAGACCCAGTACTTC.

The chain carries TRBV19 and TRBJ2-1, with 12 nucleotides matching TRBD2. This CDR3 is 19 amino acids long. The V gene end was trimmed by 4 bases and the J gene end by 2 bases; junction bases not matched to a gene: 12. Germline CDR1 LNHDA, CDR2 SQIVND (reference sequence). CDR3 loop: CASSTRLSSGGAPYNEQFF. The CDR3 DNA sequence: TGTGCCAGTAGTACCCGACTATCTAGCGGGGGGGCCCCCTACAATGAGCAGTTCTTC.

The J gene is TRBJ2-1, the V gene TRBV5-1, with 10 bases fitting TRBD1. The CDR3 is made up of 17 amino acids. Germline trimming cut 1 base from V and 6 bases from J; bases unmatched to any gene: 10. From germline, CDR1 is SGHRS and CDR2 YFSETQ. The CDR3 spells CASSLRSGTGAPNEQFF. In DNA, the CDR3 is TGCGCCAGCAGCTTGCGATCCGGGACAGGGGCGCCCAATGAGCAGTTCTTC.

V and J are TRBV19 and TRBJ1-2; perhaps TRBD1 as D (6 bases). Trimming shortened V by 6 bases and J by 5 bases, and 16 bases separated the two germline ends. CDR3 size: 14 residues. Germline CDR1 reads LNHDA; CDR2 reads SQIVND (reference sequence). CDR3 region: CASRQQGRRYGYTF. The CDR3, as DNA: TGTGCCAGTAGGCAACAGGGCCGCCGGTATGGCTACACCTTC.

This sequence joins TRBV11-2 and TRBJ2-7; 11 bases match TRBD2. CDR1 and CDR2 (germline): SGHAT, FQNNGV. CDR3 length: 16 amino acids. V was pared by 6 bases and J by 4 bases, with 11 bases of the junction left unmatched. The CDR3 is CASRPRLGLAGYEQYF. CDR3 nucleotides: TGTGCCAGCAGGCCAAGATTAGGACTAGCGGGTTACGAGCAGTACTTC. The whole variable domain, filled in from reference TRBV11-2 and TRBJ2-7, reads EAGVAQSPRYKIIEKRQSVAFWCNPISGHATLYWYQQILGQGPKLLIQFQNNGVVDDSQLPKDRFSAERLKGVDSTLKIQPAKLEDSAVYLCASRPRLGLAGYEQYFGPGTRLTVT.

The rearrangement links TRBV7-2 to TRBJ2-5; maybe TRBD1 (5 bases). The V and J ends lost 1 base and 2 bases respectively, with 14 bases between them. CDR1 and CDR2 (germline): SGHTA, FQGNSA. The CDR3 runs to 16 residues. The DNA of the CDR3 is TGTGCCAGCAGCTTAGGGTTTGGGCAGGGTCAAGAGACCCAGTACTTC. This encodes CASSLGFGQGQETQYF.

J is TRBJ2-1 and V is TRBV19, with D possibly matching TRBD2 (5 bases). The V end lost 2 bases, the J end lost 0 bases, and 11 bases lay between the germline ends. The CDR3 has 16 amino acids. The germline CDR1 and CDR2 sequences are LNHDA and SQIVND (reference sequence). CDR3 nucleotide sequence: TGTGCCAGTAGTATATCGGGGAGTCACTCCTACAATGAGCAGTTCTTC. Translated: CASSISGSHSYNEQFF.

This chain links TRBV7-2 with TRBJ2-1, with TRBD1 matching over 8 bases. Germline V CDR1 and CDR2: SGHTA, FQGNSA. Losses at the gene ends were 5 bases for V and 8 bases for J; bases not matched to a gene: 14. This CDR3 is built from 16 residues. This chain's CDR3 is CASSEAGGNILDEQFF. The CDR3 DNA sequence: TGTGCCAGCAGCGAGGCAGGGGGCAATATCCTCGATGAGCAGTTCTTC.

This sequence joins TRBV7-3 and TRBJ2-2, with 7 bases lining up with TRBD1. The CDR3 consists of 15 residues. J was trimmed by 6 bases and V by 2 bases; bases with no gene match: 6. CDR1 is SGHTA, CDR2 FQGTGA, per germline. This CDR3 reads CASSLPGQSPGELFF. The CDR3, as DNA: TGTGCCAGCAGCTTACCGGGACAGTCTCCCGGGGAGCTGTTTTTT.

V usage is TRBV19 and J usage is TRBJ1-5, with 7 bases aligning to TRBD1. Per the germline V gene, CDR1 is LNHDA and CDR2 is SQIVND (reference sequence). The CDR3 runs to 16 residues. V trimming: 2 bases; J trimming: 4 bases; junction bases outside the gene matches: 8. CDR3 nucleotides: TGTGCCAGTAGTATAAGCCAGGGACAGACTAATCAGCCCCAGCATTTT. Translation gives CASSISQGQTNQPQHF.

This chain connects TRBV11-3 to TRBJ1-2; D remains unclear. With 3 bases removed from V and 8 bases from J, the gap between germline ends came to 13 bases. This CDR3 spans 13 amino acids. The germline V gene encodes CDR1 SGHNT and CDR2 YENEEA. Written as DNA, the CDR3 is TGTGCCAGCAGCTTGGGGAGATCGGAAGGCTACACCTTC. It codes for CASSLGRSEGYTF. The full variable domain, with the rest looked up from reference TRBV11-3 and TRBJ1-2, is EAGVVQSPRYKIIEKKQPVAFWCNPISGHNTLYWYLQNLGQGPELLIRYENEEAVDDSQLPKDRFSAERLKGVDSTLKIQPAELGDSAVYLCASSLGRSEGYTFGSGTRLTVV.

The CDR3 region has the DNA TGTGCCAGCAGCGCCCCCACAGGGTCCTACGAGCAGTACTTC. It specifies CASSAPTGSYEQYF. The chain employs TRBV5-6 and TRBJ2-7, with a weak D call TRBD1 (6 bases). Germline V CDR1 and CDR2: SGHDT, YYEEEE. This CDR3 is built from 14 residues. Trimming pared 4 bases from V and 1 base from J, leaving 12 bases between. Full variable domain (missing parts from reference TRBV5-6 and TRBJ2-7): DAGVTQSPTHLIKTRGQQVTLRCSPKSGHDTVSWYQQALGQGPQFIFQYYEEEERQRGNFPDRFSGHQFPNYSSELNVNALLLGDSALYLCASSAPTGSYEQYFGPGTRLTVT.

V gene TRBV9 combines with J gene TRBJ2-7; 9 bases agree with TRBD2. Trimming removed 0 bases from V and 6 bases from J; junction bases left unmatched: 7. The germline gives CDR1 SGDLS, CDR2 YYNGEE. The CDR3 runs to 15 residues. The CDR3 protein is CASSVDSGGALEQYF. In nucleotides, the CDR3 is TGTGCCAGCAGCGTAGATAGCGGGGGTGCCCTCGAGCAGTACTTC.

In this sample, this clone turned up once. The rearrangement joins TRBV27 to TRBJ2-7; D remains unclear. The germline V gene encodes CDR1 MNHEY and CDR2 SMNVEV (reference sequence). V gave up 3 bases and J gave up 0 bases, with 9 bases separating them. This CDR3 is built from 14 residues. The CDR3 sequence is CASSLQVHSYEQYF. The CDR3 DNA sequence: TGTGCCAGCAGTTTGCAGGTCCACTCCTACGAGCAGTACTTC.

The J gene is TRBJ2-1, the V gene TRBV6-5; TRBD2 might be the D (6 bases). Germline V gene data show CDR1 as MNHEY and CDR2 as SVGAGI. Trimming removed 7 bases at V and 2 bases at J, with 15 bases between. The CDR3 sequence is 15 residues long. The CDR3 is CASTTSGGAYNEQFF. CDR3 DNA: TGTGCCAGCACCACCTCGGGCGGGGCCTACAATGAGCAGTTCTTC.

The V gene is TRBV19, the J gene TRBJ1-5; 9 bases line up with TRBD1. Germline CDR1 LNHDA, CDR2 SQIVND (reference sequence). CDR3 length: 16 residues. V trimming: 4 bases; J trimming: 9 bases; junction bases outside the gene matches: 13. CDR3 in DNA: TGTGCCAGTAGTAGGATCCGGGACAGGGACTTTGGGCCCCAGCATTTT. Translation gives CASSRIRDRDFGPQHF.